Each of the 20 T cell receptor beta chains below was sequenced from the same sample in a study of blood T cell repertoires in COVID-19. Repertoires were generated with immunoSEQ multiplex PCR, while TCRdb's copy carries only in-frame clones and drops some. The sample carries a few hundred thousand clones, around 83% recorded once. The sequenced sample was PBMCs or T cells enriched from blood (not recorded which). All receptors derive from a woman aged 50 to 60 who had recovered from COVID-19.

This clone was observed a few times. The CDR3 DNA is TGCAGCGTTGTGAGCGACAGGGTGGCTTTGGGTACTGAAGCTTTCTTT. Translating gives CSVVSDRVALGTEAFF. The gene calls are TRBV29-1 and TRBJ1-1; 7 positions match TRBD1. The CDR3 is 16 residues long. Germline CDR1 reads SQVTM; CDR2 reads ANQGSEA. With 4 bases clipped from V and 5 bases from J, the junction kept 16 bases outside the gene matches.

The chain has TRBV6-5 and TRBJ1-2, with 7 bases identical to TRBD1. Germline values: CDR1 MNHEY, CDR2 SVGAGI. V lost 6 bases to trimming and J lost 0 bases; unmatched junction nucleotides: 7. The CDR3 is 15 amino acids. In DNA, the CDR3 is TGTGCCAGCAGACCTGACAGGGAACCTAACTATGGCTACACCTTC. It specifies CASRPDREPNYGYTF.

Concerning this clone: At one boundary the junction diverges from the germline segment, which might be a read error. J is TRBJ2-2 and V is TRBV7-7; D is perhaps TRBD1 (6 bases). The CDR3 contains 16 residues. The germline V gene encodes CDR1 SSHAT and CDR2 FNYEAQ (reference sequence). CDR3: CASSLVSPGVAGELFF. For the CDR3, the DNA is TGTGCTAGCAGCTTAGTTTCCCCAGGGGTGGCCGGGGAGCTGTTTTTT.

The V call is TRBV6-2 or TRBV6-3, the J call TRBJ1-6, with 8 bases aligning to TRBD1. CDR1 is MNHEY and CDR2 is SVGEGT in the germline V gene. J gave up 10 bases and V 7 bases, and 15 bases lay outside the gene matches. CDR3 size: 16 residues. The CDR3 loop is CASIPYPGQGESPLHF. CDR3 coding DNA: TGTGCCAGCATCCCATACCCCGGACAGGGCGAATCACCCCTCCACTTT.

This clone was picked up a small number of times. The chain couples TRBV4-1 to TRBJ2-1; 13 nucleotides line up with TRBD2. The CDR3 sequence is 20 residues long. Germline CDR1 MGHRA, CDR2 YSYEKL. J gave up 0 bases and V 0 bases, and 8 bases lay outside the gene matches. CDR3 region: CASSQDYGTSGASSYNEQFF. The CDR3 nucleotides are TGCGCCAGCAGCCAAGATTACGGGACTAGCGGGGCCAGCTCCTACAATGAGCAGTTCTTC.

The chain combines TRBV7-8 with TRBJ2-1; D is possibly TRBD2 (6 bases). This CDR3 has 11 amino acids. V was clipped by 5 bases and J by 10 bases, with 9 bases between them. Germline CDR1 reads SGHVS; CDR2 reads FQNEAQ. The CDR3 coding sequence is TGTGCCAGCAGCCTTGGGGGGGAGCAGTTCTTC. The encoded protein is CASSLGGEQFF.

This clone was observed a single time. The V and J genes are TRBV28 and TRBJ1-2, with TRBD1 matching over 8 bases. CDR3 length: 15 amino acids. CDR1 is MDHEN, CDR2 SYDVKM, per germline. The trim removed 3 bases at V and 0 bases at J, leaving 3 bases unmatched. CDR3 in amino acids: CASSFPTGANYGYTF. The CDR3 DNA sequence: TGTGCCAGCAGTTTCCCGACAGGGGCTAACTATGGCTACACCTTC.

The chain combines TRBV2 with TRBJ2-1; 8 bases are a match to TRBD1. The CDR3 contains 15 residues. V was clipped by 6 bases and J by 4 bases; unmatched bases: 8. Germline V gives CDR1 SNHLY, CDR2 FYNNEI. CDR3 residues: CASSSRRQGYNEQFF. CDR3 DNA sequence: TGTGCCAGCAGCTCCCGGAGACAGGGGTACAATGAGCAGTTCTTC.

The chain is built from TRBV6-1 and TRBJ1-2; 11 bases match TRBD1. After removal of 1 base from V and 12 bases from J, the junction contained 7 bases not matched to a gene. The length of the CDR3 is 14 residues. Germline V lookup: CDR1 MNHNS, CDR2 SASEGT. The CDR3 bases are TGTGCCAGCAGTGAAGGAGGGGGACAGGGGGTCAACACCTTC. Translating gives CASSEGGGQGVNTF.

The chain has TRBV4-2 and TRBJ1-2; D call uncertain. The CDR3 is made up of 12 amino acids. V lost 1 base to trimming and J lost 6 bases, with 6 bases between them. From germline, CDR1 is LGHNA and CDR2 YNFKEQ. The CDR3 region has the DNA TGTGCCAGCAGCCAAGTTCGGGATGGCTACACCTTC. It is translated as CASSQVRDGYTF.

The chain carries TRBV11-3 and TRBJ1-1; 8 bases are a match to TRBD1. The CDR3 contains 15 residues. Germline CDR1 reads SGHNT; CDR2 reads YENEEA. The ends lost 1 base at V and 4 bases at J; junction bases unmatched: 5. CDR3 protein: CASSLVRTGTTEAFF. In DNA, the CDR3 is TGTGCCAGCAGCTTAGTACGGACAGGGACCACTGAAGCTTTCTTT.

A word on this clone: In the same sample, other DNA sequences code for this CDR3. The rearrangement joins TRBV11-3 to TRBJ1-1; tentative D call: TRBD1 (5 bases). Germline V gives CDR1 SGHNT, CDR2 YENEEA. This CDR3 spans 13 amino acids. The V and J ends lost 5 bases and 4 bases respectively, with 11 bases between them. This CDR3 reads CASSRGGGTEAFF. The CDR3 DNA follows: TGTGCCAGCAGCCGGGGGGGAGGCACTGAAGCTTTCTTT.

The V and J genes are TRBV7-2 and TRBJ2-4, with D possibly matching TRBD1 (6 bases). Germline loops: CDR1 SGHTA, CDR2 FQGNSA. The CDR3 has 13 residues. V lost 7 bases and J lost 9, with 16 bases in between. CDR3 protein: CASKNQGLAIQYF. CDR3 DNA sequence: TGTGCCAGCAAAAATCAGGGGTTGGCCATTCAGTACTTC.

This clone was seen more than once but under ten times. The J gene is TRBJ2-7, the V gene TRBV14; 8 bases align to TRBD2. The CDR3 runs 14 residues. From germline, CDR1 is SGHDN and CDR2 FVKESK. The trim removed 7 bases at V and 2 bases at J, leaving 7 bases unmatched. CDR3 amino acids: CASNMAGGPYEQYF. The DNA for the CDR3 is TGTGCCAGCAATATGGCGGGAGGTCCCTACGAGCAGTACTTC. Filled out from reference TRBV14 and TRBJ2-7, the complete variable domain reads EAGVTQFPSHSVIEKGQTVTLRCDPISGHDNLYWYRRVMGKEIKFLLHFVKESKQDESGMPNNRFLAERTGGTYSTLKVQPAELEDSGVYFCASNMAGGPYEQYFGPGTRLTVT.

This chain joins TRBV20-1 and TRBJ2-7; no definite D call. Germline loops: CDR1 DFQATT, CDR2 SNEGSKA (reference sequence). Trimming removed 3 bases at V and 6 bases at J, with 9 bases between. CDR3 length equals 11 residues. CDR3 residues: CSARVAGEQYF. The CDR3 DNA reads TGCAGTGCTAGGGTAGCCGGCGAGCAGTACTTC.

This rearrangement joins TRBV7-2 to TRBJ2-1; 8 bases agree with TRBD2. Germline CDR1 and CDR2: SGHTA and FQGNSA. The ends lost 5 bases at V and 3 bases at J; junction bases unmatched: 9. The CDR3 is 16 residues long. The DNA of the CDR3 is TGTGCCAGCAGCCCGGCGGCCGGGACTAGCTACAATGAGCAGTTCTTC. This translates into CASSPAAGTSYNEQFF.

This clone occurred once. The chain couples TRBV2 to TRBJ2-2; TRBD1 agrees at 10 bases. CDR3 length: 16 residues. V dropped 6 bases and J dropped 2; count of bases not matched to a gene: 6. CDR1 SNHLY and CDR2 FYNNEI come from the germline V gene. The CDR3 nucleotides are TGTGCCAGCAGCGCTGGACAGGGGGAAAACACCGGGGAGCTGTTTTTT. Translating gives CASSAGQGENTGELFF.

This chain joins TRBV6-2 or TRBV6-3 and TRBJ2-1; the match to TRBD2 covers 8 bases. CDR3 length: 18 amino acids. With V trimmed by 2 bases and J by 0 bases, 9 bases remained unmatched. Per germline, CDR1 MNHEY and CDR2 SVGEGT. The CDR3 protein is CASSYSGGDTSSYNEQFF. The CDR3 DNA reads TGTGCCAGCAGTTACAGCGGGGGAGATACGAGCTCCTACAATGAGCAGTTCTTC.

Here the CDR3 DNA reads TGTGCCAGCAGCACGATCGGAGGGGTTGGAAACACCATATATTTT. It specifies CASSTIGGVGNTIYF. This rearrangement joins TRBV9 to TRBJ1-3; D might be TRBD1 (5 bases). Trimming took off 4 bases at V and 3 bases at J, with 14 bases between the two ends. Germline V gene sequence: CDR1 SGDLS, CDR2 YYNGEE. The CDR3 has 15 residues.

CDR3 nucleotide sequence: TGTGCCAGCAGTTTGCGGGAGGAAAATGAGCAGTTCTTC. Its protein product is CASSLREENEQFF. The chain is built from TRBV6-5 and TRBJ2-1; 8 bases map to TRBD2. The CDR3 is 13 amino acids. CDR1 is MNHEY and CDR2 is SVGAGI in the germline V gene. J lost 7 bases, V lost 4 bases, and 3 bases had no gene match.